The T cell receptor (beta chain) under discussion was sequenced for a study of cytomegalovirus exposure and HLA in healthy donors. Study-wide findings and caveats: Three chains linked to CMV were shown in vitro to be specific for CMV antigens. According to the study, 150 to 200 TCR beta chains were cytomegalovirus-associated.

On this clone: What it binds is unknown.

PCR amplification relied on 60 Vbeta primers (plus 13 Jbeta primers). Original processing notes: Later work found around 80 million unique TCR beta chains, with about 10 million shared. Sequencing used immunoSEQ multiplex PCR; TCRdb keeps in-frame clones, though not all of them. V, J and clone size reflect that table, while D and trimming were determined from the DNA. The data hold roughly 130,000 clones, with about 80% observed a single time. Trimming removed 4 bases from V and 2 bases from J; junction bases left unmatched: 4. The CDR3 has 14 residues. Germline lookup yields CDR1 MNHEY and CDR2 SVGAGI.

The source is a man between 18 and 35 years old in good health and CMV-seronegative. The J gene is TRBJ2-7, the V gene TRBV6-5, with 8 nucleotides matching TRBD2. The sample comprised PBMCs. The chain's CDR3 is CASSFTSGTYEQYF. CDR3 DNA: TGTGCCAGCAGTTTCACTAGCGGCACCTACGAGCAGTACTTC.